This TCR beta chain was identified in a study of siplizumab effects on memory and regulatory T cells. Whole-study findings and limits: Naive T cells appeared more diverse than memory cells and seemed to be major alloresponse contributors.

V gave up 6 bases and J gave up 6 bases, with 9 bases separating them. The germline CDR1 and CDR2 sequences are MNHNY and SVGAGI (reference sequence). CDR3 length: 11 amino acids. The assay was immunoSEQ multiplex PCR, and TCRdb's table has in-frame clones only and misses some. The sample yields 50,000 or so clones, about 90% seen once. Sequence data were generated for unstimulated naive, memory, effector memory and TEMRA subsets in a few donor pairs. This clone turned up a few times. Its antigen is as yet unknown. The origin of this receptor is a human donor in good health. Sample: naive CD8+ T cells sorted from blood. The chain carries TRBV6-6 and TRBJ2-7; D not resolved. The CDR3 loop reads CASRNPGEQYF. The CDR3 bases are TGTGCCAGCAGGAATCCGGGCGAGCAGTACTTC.